What follows are 5 T cell receptor beta chains derived from one specimen sequenced in a study of tumor-infiltrating lymphocytes in primary liver carcinoma. Total RNA (approximately 450 ng) served as template for TCR beta cDNA synthesis primed by a constant-region primer. ARM-PCR was slightly modified, and three nested multiplex PCR rounds with it gave rise to the TCR beta libraries. Two initial PCR rounds of approximately 10 cycles each paired TRBV1-TRBV30 forward primers with a C-beta reverse primer. TCRdb analysed the multiplex PCR reads with MiXCR anew, one entry per CDR3 protein. The data contain approximately 300,000 distinct CDR3 sequences, more than 55% of them singletons. Germline DNA was also extracted, and blood RNA was taken from unsorted whole blood. Sequencing used peripheral blood. These receptors all come from a man in his forties with primary liver carcinoma and hepatitis B virus infection.

This clonotype was found a few times. An end of the junction does not agree with germline; a read error may underlie this. This rearrangement joins TRBV20-1 to TRBJ2-1; 8 bases map to TRBD2. Germline V CDR1 and CDR2: DFQATT, SNEGSKA (reference sequence). The CDR3 spans 14 residues. The CDR3 spells CSARKASGPREQFF. The CDR3 DNA is TGTAGTGCTAGAAAGGCTAGCGGGCCAAGGGAGCAGTTCTTC.

The chain carries TRBV25-1 and TRBJ2-4; 8 bases are a match to TRBD1. Looked up from germline, CDR1 is MGHDK and CDR2 is SYGVNS. This CDR3 comprises 16 residues. With V trimmed by 2 bases and J by 4 bases, 7 bases remained unmatched. The CDR3 DNA reads as TGTGCCAGCAGTGAAGTCGAGGACAGGGAGAAAAACATTCAGTACTTC. This sequence encodes CASSEVEDREKNIQYF.

Notes on this clonotype: A much bigger clone sits one base away, suggesting this may be a read error. The CDR3 end shows no conserved phenylalanine or tryptophan, and so a read error is likely. The V gene is TRBV7-9, the J gene TRBJ1-1; D is unresolved. The CDR3 has 13 residues. Germline values: CDR1 SEHNR, CDR2 FQNEAQ (reference sequence). In nucleotides, the CDR3 is TGTGCCAGCAGCTTAGCGCCCCTGTCTGACGCTTTCATT. As protein: CASSLAPLSDAFI.

With regard to this clonotype: Sequence at one end of the junction differs from germline and may be a read error. The chain joins TRBV6-1 to TRBJ2-7; either TRBD1 or TRBD2 may fit D (6 bases each). Germline CDR1 MNHNS, CDR2 SASEGT. This CDR3 comprises 13 residues. DNA of the CDR3: TGTGCCAGCAGTGTGAGGGGGGCCAACGAGCAGTACTTT. This translates into CASSVRGANEQYF.

This clonotype occurred a few times. The chain combines TRBV5-4 with TRBJ2-5; no reliable D call. There are 14 residues in the CDR3. Between the trimmed V and J ends, which lost 4 bases and 5 bases, there was a span of 15 bases. Germline values: CDR1 SGHNT, CDR2 YYREEE (reference sequence). The CDR3 region has the DNA TGTGCCAGCAGCCCTGGAATCTCCCCGGAGACCCAGTACTTC. As protein: CASSPGISPETQYF.